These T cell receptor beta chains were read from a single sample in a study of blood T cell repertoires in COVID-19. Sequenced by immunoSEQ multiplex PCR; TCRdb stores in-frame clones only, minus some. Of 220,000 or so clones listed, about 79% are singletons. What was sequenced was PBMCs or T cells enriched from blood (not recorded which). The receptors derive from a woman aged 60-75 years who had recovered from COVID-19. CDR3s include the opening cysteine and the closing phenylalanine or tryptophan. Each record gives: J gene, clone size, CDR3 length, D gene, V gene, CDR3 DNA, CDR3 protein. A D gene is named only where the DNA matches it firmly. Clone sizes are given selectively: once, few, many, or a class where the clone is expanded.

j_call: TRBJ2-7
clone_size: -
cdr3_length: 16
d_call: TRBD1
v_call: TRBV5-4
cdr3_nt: TGTGCCAGCAGCCGCCGGGGACAGGGGGCCTCCTACGAGCAGTACTTC
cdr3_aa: CASSRRGQGASYEQYF

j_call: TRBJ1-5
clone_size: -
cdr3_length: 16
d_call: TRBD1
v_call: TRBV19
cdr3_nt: TGTGCCAGTAGTATTTACGGGACAGATAGCAATCAGCCCCAGCATTTT
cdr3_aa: CASSIYGTDSNQPQHF

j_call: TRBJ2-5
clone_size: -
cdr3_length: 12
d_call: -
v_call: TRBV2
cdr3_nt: TGTGCCAGGGCTCAGGGGGGAGAGACCCAGTACTTC
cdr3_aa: CARAQGGETQYF

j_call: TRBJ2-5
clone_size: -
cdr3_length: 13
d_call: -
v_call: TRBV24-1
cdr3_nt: TGTGCCACCAGTGACCCAAACCAAGAGACCCAGTACTTC
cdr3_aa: CATSDPNQETQYF

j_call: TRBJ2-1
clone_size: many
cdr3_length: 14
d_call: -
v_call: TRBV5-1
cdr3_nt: TGCGCCAGCAGCTTGGGGAGCTCCTACAATGAGCAGTTCTTC
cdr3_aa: CASSLGSSYNEQFF

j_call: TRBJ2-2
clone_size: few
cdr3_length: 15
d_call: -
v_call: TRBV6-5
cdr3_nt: TGTGCCAGCAGCTCCGGGACTGCGAACACCGGGGAGCTGTTTTTT
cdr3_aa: CASSSGTANTGELFF

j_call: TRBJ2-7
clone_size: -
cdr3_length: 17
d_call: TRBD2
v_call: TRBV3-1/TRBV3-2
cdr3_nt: TGTGCCAGCAGCCAAGACCCTCCCCGGGAGGACTCCTACGAGCAGTACTTC
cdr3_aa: CASSQDPPREDSYEQYF

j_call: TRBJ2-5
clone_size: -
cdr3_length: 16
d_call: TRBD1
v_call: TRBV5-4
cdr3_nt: TGTGCCAGCAGGTTGGACCCTGTCAGGGGGCCGGAGACCCAGTACTTC
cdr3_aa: CASRLDPVRGPETQYF

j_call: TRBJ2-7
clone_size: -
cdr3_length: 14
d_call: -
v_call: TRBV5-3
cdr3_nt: TGTGCCAGAAGCAGCGACAGTTTAGCCTACGAGCAGTACTTC
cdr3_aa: CARSSDSLAYEQYF

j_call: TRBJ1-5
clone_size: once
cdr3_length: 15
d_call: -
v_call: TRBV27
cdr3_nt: TGTGCCAGCAGTTTATCCCAGGGGACCAATCAGCCCCAGCATTTT
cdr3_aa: CASSLSQGTNQPQHF

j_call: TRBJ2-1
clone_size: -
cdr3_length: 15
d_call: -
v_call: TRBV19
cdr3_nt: TGTGCCAGTAGTCCGGCAGACAGCTCCTACAATGAGCAGTTCTTC
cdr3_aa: CASSPADSSYNEQFF

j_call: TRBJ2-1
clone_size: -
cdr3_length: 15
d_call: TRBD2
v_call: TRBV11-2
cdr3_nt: TGTGCCAGCAGCTCGGGACTAGCGGGAGTACCTGAGCAGTTCTTC
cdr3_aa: CASSSGLAGVPEQFF

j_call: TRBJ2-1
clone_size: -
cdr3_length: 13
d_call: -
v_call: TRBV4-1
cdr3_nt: TGCGCCAGCAGCCGACTGGACTACACTGAGCAGTTCTTC
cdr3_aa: CASSRLDYTEQFF

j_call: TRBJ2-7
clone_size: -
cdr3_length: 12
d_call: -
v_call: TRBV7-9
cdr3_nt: TGTGCCAGCAGCCCAGGGGCGCCCGAGCAGTACTTC
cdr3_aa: CASSPGAPEQYF

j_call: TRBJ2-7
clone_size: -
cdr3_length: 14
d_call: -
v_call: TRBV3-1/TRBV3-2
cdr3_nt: TGTGCCAGCAGCCCGGGGGACAGCACCTACGAGCAGTACTTC
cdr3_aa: CASSPGDSTYEQYF

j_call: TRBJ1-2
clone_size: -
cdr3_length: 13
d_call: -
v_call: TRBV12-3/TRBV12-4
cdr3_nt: TGTGCCAGCAGTTTTGAAGAGGTGCGTGGCTACACCTTC
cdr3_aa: CASSFEEVRGYTF

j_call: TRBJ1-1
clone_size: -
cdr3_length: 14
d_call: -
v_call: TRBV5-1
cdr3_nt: TGCGCCAGCAGCTTGGGACAGGCGAGCACTGAAGCTTTCTTT
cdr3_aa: CASSLGQASTEAFF

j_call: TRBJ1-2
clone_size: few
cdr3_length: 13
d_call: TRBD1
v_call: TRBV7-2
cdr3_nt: TGTGCCAGCAGCCCACAGGGGCCCTATGGCTACACCTTC
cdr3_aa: CASSPQGPYGYTF

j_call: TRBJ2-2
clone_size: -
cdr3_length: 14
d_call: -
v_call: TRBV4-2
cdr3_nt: TGTGCCAGCAGCCAAGCGGTCAAGACCGGGGAGCTGTTTTTT
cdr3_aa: CASSQAVKTGELFF

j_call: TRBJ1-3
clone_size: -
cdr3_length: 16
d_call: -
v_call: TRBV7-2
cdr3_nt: TGTGCCAGCAGCTTAGGGTGGAGTGGGGGAGGGGACACCATATATTTT
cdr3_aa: CASSLGWSGGGDTIYF

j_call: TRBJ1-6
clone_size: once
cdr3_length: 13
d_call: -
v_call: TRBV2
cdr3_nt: TGTGCCAGCAAACCTCAGATTGATTCACCCCTCCACTTT
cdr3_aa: CASKPQIDSPLHF

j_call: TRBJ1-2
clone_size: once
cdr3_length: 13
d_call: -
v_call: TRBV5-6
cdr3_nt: TGTGCCAGCAGCTTGGGTTATAGCTATGGCTACACCTTC
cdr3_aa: CASSLGYSYGYTF

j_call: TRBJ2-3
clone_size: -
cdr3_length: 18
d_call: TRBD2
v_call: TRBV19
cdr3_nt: TGTGCCAGTAGCCCTAGGCAAGCGGGAGCTCGAGGTACAGATACGCAGTATTTT
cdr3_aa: CASSPRQAGARGTDTQYF

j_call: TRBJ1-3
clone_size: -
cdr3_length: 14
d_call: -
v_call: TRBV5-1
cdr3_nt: TGCGCCAGCAGACAAACAGGGCCTGGAAACACCATATATTTT
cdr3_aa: CASRQTGPGNTIYF

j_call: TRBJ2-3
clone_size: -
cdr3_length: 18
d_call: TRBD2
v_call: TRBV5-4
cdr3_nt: TGTGCCAGCACCATTATCCGGACTAGCGGGGGGGCCGGGGATACGCAGTATTTT
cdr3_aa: CASTIIRTSGGAGDTQYF

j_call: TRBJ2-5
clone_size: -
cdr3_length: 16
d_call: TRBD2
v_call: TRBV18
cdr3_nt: TGTGCCAGCTCACCTCCTGGCGGGGGGGTACAAGAGACCCAGTACTTC
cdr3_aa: CASSPPGGGVQETQYF

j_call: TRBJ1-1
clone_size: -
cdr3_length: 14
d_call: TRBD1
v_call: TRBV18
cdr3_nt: TGTGCCAGCTCACCTTTTGACAGGGGCACTGAAGCTTTCTTT
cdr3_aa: CASSPFDRGTEAFF

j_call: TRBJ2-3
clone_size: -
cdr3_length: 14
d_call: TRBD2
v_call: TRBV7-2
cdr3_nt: TGTGCCAGCAGCCCCCAGCGGGGGGGAGATACGCAGTATTTT
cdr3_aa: CASSPQRGGDTQYF

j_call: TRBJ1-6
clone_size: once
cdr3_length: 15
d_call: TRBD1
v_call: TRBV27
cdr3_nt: TGTGCCAGCAGTTTAAGGGGACAGGGAAGATCACCCCTCCACTTT
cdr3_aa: CASSLRGQGRSPLHF

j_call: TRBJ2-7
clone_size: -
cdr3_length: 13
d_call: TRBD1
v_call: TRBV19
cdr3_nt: TGTGCCAGTAGTGATTCGGACAGGGGCGAGCAGTACTTC
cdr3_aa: CASSDSDRGEQYF

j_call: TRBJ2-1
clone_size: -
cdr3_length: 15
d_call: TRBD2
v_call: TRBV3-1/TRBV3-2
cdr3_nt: TGTGCCAGCAGCCAAGACATAGCGGGAGTGAATGAGCAGTTCTTC
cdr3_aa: CASSQDIAGVNEQFF

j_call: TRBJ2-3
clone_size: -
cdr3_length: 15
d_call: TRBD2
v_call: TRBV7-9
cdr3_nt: TGTGCCAGCAGCTACGACGGACTAGCGGTAGATACGCAGTATTTT
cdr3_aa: CASSYDGLAVDTQYF

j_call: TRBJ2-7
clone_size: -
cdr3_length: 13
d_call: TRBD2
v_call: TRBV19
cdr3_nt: TGTGCCAGTATGGGATCCGGGGGGGACGAGCAGTACTTC
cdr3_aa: CASMGSGGDEQYF

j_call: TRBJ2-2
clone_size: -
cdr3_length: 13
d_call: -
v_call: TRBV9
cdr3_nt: TGTGCCAGCAGCGTCCGGTACACCGGGGAGCTGTTTTTT
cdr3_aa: CASSVRYTGELFF

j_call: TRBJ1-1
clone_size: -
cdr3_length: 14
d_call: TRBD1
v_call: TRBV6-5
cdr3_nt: TGTGCCAGCAGTTACAGCGCAGGGGGCACTGAAGCTTTCTTT
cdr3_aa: CASSYSAGGTEAFF

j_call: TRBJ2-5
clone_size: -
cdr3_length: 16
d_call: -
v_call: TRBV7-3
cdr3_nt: TGTGCCAGCAGCTCCCTAGGCGGGGCGCACCAAGAGACCCAGTACTTC
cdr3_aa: CASSSLGGAHQETQYF

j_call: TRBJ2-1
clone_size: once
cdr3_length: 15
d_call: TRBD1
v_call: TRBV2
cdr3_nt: TGTGCCAGCAGTGAAAGCGGGACAGGGTCCAATGAGCAGTTCTTC
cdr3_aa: CASSESGTGSNEQFF

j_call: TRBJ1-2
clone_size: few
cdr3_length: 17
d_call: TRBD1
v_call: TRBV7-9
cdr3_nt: TGTGCCAGCAGCCTAAGGACAGGGGTGCAGATGGAAGATGGCTACACCTTC
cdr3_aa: CASSLRTGVQMEDGYTF

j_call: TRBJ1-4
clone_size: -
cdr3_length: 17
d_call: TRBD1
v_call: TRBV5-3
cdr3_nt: TGTGCCAGAAGCTTGGTGACAGGGGGTCCGGGGCATGAAAAACTGTTTTTT
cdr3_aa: CARSLVTGGPGHEKLFF

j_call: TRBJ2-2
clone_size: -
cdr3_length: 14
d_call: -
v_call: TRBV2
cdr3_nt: TGTGCCAGCAGAAGGACAGACAACACCGGGGAGCTGTTTTTT
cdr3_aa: CASRRTDNTGELFF

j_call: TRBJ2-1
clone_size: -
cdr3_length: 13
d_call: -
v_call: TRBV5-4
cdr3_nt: TGTGCCAGCAGCAGAAGGGGCGAGGATGAGCAGTTCTTC
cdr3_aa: CASSRRGEDEQFF

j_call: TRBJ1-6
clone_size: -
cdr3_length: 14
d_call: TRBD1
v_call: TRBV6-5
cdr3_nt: TGTGCCAGCACCGTGACAGGGGTAGGGTCACCCCTCCACTTT
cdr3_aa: CASTVTGVGSPLHF

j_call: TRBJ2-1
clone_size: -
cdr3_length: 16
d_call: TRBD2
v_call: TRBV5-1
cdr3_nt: TGCGCCAGCAGCAAAGGGATCGGGCTAGCGGACAATGAGCAGTTCTTC
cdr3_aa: CASSKGIGLADNEQFF

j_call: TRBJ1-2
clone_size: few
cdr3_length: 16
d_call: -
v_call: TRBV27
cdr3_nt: TGTGCCAGCAGTCCCCGGGGGGCAGGGACCAACTATGGCTACACCTTC
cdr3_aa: CASSPRGAGTNYGYTF

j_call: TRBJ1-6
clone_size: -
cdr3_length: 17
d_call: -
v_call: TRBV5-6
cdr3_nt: TGTGCCAGCAGCTTAACCCAAGGACGGGACTATAATTCACCCCTCCACTTT
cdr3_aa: CASSLTQGRDYNSPLHF

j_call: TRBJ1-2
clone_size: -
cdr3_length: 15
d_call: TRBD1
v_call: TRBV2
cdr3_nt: TGTGCCAGCCGAGCGCTTTCACAGGGGGCGCTTGGCTACACCTTC
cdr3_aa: CASRALSQGALGYTF

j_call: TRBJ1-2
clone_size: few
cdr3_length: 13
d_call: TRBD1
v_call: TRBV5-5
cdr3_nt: TGTGCCAGCAGCATACAGGGGGCGGGTGGCTACACCTTC
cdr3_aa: CASSIQGAGGYTF

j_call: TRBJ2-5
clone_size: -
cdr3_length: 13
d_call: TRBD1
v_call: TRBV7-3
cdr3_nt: TGTGCCAGCAGCCCAACAGGGGTAGAGACCCAGTACTTC
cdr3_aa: CASSPTGVETQYF

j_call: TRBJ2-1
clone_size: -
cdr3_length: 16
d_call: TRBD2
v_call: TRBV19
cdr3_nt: TGTGCCAGTTCTCGACTAGCGGTTCCCTCGGCCAATGAGCAGTTCTTC
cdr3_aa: CASSRLAVPSANEQFF

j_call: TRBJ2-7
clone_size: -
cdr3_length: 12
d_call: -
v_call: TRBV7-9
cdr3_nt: TGTGCCAGCAGCAGTCAGGGCTACGAGCAGTACTTC
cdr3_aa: CASSSQGYEQYF

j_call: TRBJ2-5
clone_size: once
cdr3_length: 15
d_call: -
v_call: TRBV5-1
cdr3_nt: TGCGCCAGCAGCTTGTTCCAGGGGCAGTGGGAGACCCAGTACTTC
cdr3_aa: CASSLFQGQWETQYF